This T cell receptor beta chain is from a study of shared clonotypes between healthy human individuals. Generated by immunoSEQ multiplex PCR, the TCRdb table keeps only in-frame clones and is missing some. This sample has some 2,500,000 clones, with approximately 90% found just once. V lost 2 bases and J 3 bases, leaving 18 bases between the germline ends. The CDR3 is 16 amino acids. Looked up from germline, CDR1 is SGHRS and CDR2 is YFSETQ. The sample consisted of naive CD4+ T cells from PBMCs. Regarding subset: CD45RA+ positively selected. The J gene is TRBJ2-7, the V gene TRBV5-1; D is possibly TRBD1 (5 bases). The clonotype originates from a man aged 18 to 30 in good health. Some clones in this sample may be carry-over from other donors' samples. This CDR3 is CASSFNPSRGNYEQYF. The CDR3 region has the DNA TGCGCCAGCAGCTTCAACCCGTCTAGGGGTAACTACGAGCAGTACTTC.